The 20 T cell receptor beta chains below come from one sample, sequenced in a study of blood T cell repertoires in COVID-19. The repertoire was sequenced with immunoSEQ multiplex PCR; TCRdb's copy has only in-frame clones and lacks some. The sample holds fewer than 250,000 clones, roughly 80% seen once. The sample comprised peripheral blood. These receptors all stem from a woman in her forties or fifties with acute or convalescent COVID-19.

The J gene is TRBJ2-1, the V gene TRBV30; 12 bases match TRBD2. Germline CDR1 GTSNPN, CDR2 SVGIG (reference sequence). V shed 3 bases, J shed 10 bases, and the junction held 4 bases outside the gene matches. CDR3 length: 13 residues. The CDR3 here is CAWSDGLAGEQFF. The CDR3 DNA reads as TGTGCCTGGAGCGATGGACTAGCGGGAGAGCAGTTCTTC.

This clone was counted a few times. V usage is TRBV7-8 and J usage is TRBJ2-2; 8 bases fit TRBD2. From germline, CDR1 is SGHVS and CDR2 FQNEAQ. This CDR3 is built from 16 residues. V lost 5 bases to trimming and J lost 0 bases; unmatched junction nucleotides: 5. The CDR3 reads CASSIAGGANTGELFF. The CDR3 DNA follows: TGTGCCAGCAGCATCGCGGGGGGCGCGAACACCGGGGAGCTGTTTTTT.

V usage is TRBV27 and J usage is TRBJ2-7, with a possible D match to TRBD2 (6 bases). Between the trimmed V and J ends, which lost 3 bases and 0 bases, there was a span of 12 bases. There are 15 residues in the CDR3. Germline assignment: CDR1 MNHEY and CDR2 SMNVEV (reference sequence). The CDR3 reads CASSLRGYSSYEQYF. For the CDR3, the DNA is TGTGCCAGCAGTTTGCGGGGTTACAGCTCCTACGAGCAGTACTTC.

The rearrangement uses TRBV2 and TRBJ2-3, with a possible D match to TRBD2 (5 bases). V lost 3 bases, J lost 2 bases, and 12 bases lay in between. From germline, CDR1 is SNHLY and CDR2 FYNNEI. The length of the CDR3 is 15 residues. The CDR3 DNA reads TGTGCCAGCAGTGAGAGGGCGATTCTCACAGATACGCAGTATTTT. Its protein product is CASSERAILTDTQYF.

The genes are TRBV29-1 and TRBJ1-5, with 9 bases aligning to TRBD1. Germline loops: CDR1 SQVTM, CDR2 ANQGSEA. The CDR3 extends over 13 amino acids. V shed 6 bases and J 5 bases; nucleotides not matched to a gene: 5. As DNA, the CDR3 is TGCAGCGTGGGACAGGGACTGGATCAGCCCCAGCATTTT. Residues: CSVGQGLDQPQHF.

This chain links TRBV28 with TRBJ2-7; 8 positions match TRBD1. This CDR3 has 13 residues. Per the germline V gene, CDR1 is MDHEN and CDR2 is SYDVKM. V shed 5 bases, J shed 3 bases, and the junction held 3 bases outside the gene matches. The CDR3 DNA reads TGTGCCAGCAGTCACAGGGGGTTCTACGAGCAGTACTTC. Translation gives CASSHRGFYEQYF.

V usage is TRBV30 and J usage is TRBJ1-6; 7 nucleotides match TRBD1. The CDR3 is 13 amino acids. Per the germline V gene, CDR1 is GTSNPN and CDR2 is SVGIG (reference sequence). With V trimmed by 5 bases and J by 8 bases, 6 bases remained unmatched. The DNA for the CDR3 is TGTGCCTGGGCCGGGACAGAATATTCACCCCTCCACTTT. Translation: CAWAGTEYSPLHF.

CDR3 protein: CASSTLGPPLHF. DNA of the CDR3: TGTGCCAGCAGTACGTTGGGGCCACCCCTCCACTTT. The chain couples TRBV6-2 or TRBV6-3 to TRBJ1-6, with D maybe TRBD1 (5 bases). The ends were cut back, 5 bases at V and 11 bases at J, with 10 bases in the middle. The CDR3 loop spans 12 amino acids. CDR1 and CDR2 (germline): MNHEY, SVGEGT.

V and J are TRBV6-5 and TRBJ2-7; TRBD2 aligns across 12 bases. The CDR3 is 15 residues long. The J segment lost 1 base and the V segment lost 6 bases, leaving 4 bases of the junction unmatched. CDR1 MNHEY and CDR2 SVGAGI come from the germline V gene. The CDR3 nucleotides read TGTGCCAGCAGAACGACTAGCGGGAGTTCCTACGAGCAGTACTTC. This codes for CASRTTSGSSYEQYF.

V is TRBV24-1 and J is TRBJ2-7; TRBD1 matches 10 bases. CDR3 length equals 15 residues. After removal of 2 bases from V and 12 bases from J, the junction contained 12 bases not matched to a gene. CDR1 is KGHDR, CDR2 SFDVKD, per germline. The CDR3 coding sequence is TGTGCCACCAGTGATTATTTCGCCGGGACAGGGGTTCTGTACTTC. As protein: CATSDYFAGTGVLYF.

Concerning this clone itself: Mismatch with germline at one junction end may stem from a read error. The CDR3 DNA is TGTGCCAGCGGTTTGGGGGGGAGGGAGACCCAGTACTTC. This sequence encodes CASGLGGRETQYF. The chain couples TRBV28 to TRBJ2-5; 7 bases are shared with TRBD2. CDR1 and CDR2 (germline): MDHEN, SYDVKM. This CDR3 is 13 amino acids long.

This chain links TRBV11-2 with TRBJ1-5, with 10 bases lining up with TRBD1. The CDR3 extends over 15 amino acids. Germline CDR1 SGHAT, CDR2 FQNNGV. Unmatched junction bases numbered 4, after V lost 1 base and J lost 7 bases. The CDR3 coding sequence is TGTGCCAGCAGCTTAGGGACAGGGGGTGTCCAGCCCCAGCATTTT. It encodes CASSLGTGGVQPQHF.

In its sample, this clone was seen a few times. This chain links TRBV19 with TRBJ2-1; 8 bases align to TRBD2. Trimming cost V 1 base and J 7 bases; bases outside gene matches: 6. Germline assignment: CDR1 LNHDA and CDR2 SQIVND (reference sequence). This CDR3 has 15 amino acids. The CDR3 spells CASSIGLAGSNEQFF. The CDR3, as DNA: TGTGCCAGTAGTATAGGGCTAGCGGGTTCGAATGAGCAGTTCTTC.

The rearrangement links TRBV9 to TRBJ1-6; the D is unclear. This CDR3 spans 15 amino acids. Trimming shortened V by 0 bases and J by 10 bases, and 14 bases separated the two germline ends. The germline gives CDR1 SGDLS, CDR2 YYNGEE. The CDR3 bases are TGTGCCAGCAGCGTAGATAGTATGGTAACCTCACCCCTCCACTTT. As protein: CASSVDSMVTSPLHF. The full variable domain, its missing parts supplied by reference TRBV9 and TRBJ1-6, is DSGVTQTPKHLITATGQRVTLRCSPRSGDLSVYWYQQSLDQGLQFLIQYYNGEERAKGNILERFSAQQFPDLHSELNLSSLELGDSALYFCASSVDSMVTSPLHFGNGTRLTVT.

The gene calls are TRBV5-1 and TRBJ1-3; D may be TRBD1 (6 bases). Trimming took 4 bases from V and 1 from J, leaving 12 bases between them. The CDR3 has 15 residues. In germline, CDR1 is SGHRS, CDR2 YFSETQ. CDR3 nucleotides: TGCGCCAGCAGCCTATTTACAGGGTCTGGAAACACCATATATTTT. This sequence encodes CASSLFTGSGNTIYF.

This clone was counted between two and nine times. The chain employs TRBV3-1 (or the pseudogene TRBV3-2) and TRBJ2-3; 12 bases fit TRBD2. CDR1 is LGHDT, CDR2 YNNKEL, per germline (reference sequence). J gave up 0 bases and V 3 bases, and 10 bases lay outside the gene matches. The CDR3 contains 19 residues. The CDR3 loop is CASSHSGAGTSGSTDTQYF. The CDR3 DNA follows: TGTGCCAGCAGCCATTCCGGAGCCGGGACTAGCGGGAGCACAGATACGCAGTATTTT.

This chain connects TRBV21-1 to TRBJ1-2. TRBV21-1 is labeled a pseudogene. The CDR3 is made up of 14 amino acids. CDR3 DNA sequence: TGTGCCAGCAGCCCAGGGAGGAGAGGCTATGGCTACACCTTC. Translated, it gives CASSPGRRGYGYTF.

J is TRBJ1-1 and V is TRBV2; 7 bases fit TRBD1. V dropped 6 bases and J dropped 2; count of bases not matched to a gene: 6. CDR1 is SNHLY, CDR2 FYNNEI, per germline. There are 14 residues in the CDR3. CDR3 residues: CASRFGTVNTEAFF. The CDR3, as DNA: TGTGCCAGCAGATTCGGGACAGTTAACACTGAAGCTTTCTTT.

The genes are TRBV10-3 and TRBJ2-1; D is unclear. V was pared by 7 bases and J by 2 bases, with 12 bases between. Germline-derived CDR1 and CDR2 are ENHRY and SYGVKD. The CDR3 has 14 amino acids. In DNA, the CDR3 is TGTGCCATCATGTCGTCCGTCGCCTACAATGAGCAGTTCTTC. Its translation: CAIMSSVAYNEQFF.

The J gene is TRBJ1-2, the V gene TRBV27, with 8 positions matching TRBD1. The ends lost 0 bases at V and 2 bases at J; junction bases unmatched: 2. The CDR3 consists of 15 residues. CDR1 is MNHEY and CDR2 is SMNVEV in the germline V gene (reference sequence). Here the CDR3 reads CASSLSTGANYGYTF. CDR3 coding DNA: TGTGCCAGCAGTTTATCGACAGGGGCCAACTATGGCTACACCTTC.